This TCR beta chain was captured by sequencing in a study of tumour-infiltrating T cells in Burkitt lymphoma. Study-level background: Overall and progression-free survival were predicted by productive clonality.

Profiling relied on immunoSEQ multiplex PCR, and the TCRdb table lists in-frame clones only, not all of them. Among 14,000 or so clones listed, 30% were seen once. This TCR was sampled from a human donor with diffuse large B-cell lymphoma. The source material was tumor tissue.

This CDR3 is CASSQGGFTDTQYF. The CDR3 DNA sequence: TGCGCCAGCAGCCAAGGGGGTTTCACAGATACGCAGTATTTT. This chain joins TRBV4-1 and TRBJ2-3; D not certain. CDR3 length: 14 residues. The V end was cut by 1 base, the J end by 2 bases, with 7 bases between. CDR1 is MGHRA and CDR2 is YSYEKL in the germline V gene.